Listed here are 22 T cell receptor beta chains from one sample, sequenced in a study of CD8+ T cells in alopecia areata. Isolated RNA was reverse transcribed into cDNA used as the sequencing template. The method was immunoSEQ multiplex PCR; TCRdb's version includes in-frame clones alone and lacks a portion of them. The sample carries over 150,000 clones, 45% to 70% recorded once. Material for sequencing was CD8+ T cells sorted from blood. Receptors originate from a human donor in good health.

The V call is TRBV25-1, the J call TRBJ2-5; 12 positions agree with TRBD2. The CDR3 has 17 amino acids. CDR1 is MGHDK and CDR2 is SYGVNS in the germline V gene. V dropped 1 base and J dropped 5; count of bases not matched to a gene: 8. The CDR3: CASSEWASGGASETQYF. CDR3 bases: TGTGCCAGCAGTGAATGGGCTAGCGGGGGGGCCTCGGAGACCCAGTACTTC.

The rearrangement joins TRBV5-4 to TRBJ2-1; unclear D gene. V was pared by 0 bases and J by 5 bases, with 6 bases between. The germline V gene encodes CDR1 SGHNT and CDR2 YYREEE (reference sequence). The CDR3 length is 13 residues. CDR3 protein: CASSLGPNNEQFF. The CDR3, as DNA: TGTGCCAGCAGCTTGGGACCCAACAATGAGCAGTTCTTC.

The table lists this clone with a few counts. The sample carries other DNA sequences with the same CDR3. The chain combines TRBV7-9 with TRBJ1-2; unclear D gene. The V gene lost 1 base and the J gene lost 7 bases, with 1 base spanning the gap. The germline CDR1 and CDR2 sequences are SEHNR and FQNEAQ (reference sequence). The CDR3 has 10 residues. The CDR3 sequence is CASSLGGYTF. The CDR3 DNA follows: TGTGCCAGCAGCTTAGGTGGCTACACCTTC.

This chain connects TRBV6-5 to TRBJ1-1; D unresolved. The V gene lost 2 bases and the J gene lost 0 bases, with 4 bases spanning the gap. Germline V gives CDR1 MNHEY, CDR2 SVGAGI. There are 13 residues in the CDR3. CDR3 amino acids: CASSYGMNTEAFF. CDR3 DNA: TGTGCCAGCAGTTACGGAATGAACACTGAAGCTTTCTTT.

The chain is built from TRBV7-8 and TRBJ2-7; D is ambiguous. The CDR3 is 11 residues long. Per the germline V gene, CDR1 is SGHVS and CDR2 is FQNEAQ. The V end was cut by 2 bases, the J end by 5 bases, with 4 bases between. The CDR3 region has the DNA TGTGCCAGCAGCTTAATACACGAGCAGTACTTC. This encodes CASSLIHEQYF.

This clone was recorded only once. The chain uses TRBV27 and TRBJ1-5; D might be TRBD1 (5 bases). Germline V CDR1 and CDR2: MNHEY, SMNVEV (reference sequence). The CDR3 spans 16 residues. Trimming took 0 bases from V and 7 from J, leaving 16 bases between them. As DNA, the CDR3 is TGTGCCAGCAGTTTATCGCGGGGCAGGGAAGCACAGCCCCAGCATTTT. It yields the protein CASSLSRGREAQPQHF.

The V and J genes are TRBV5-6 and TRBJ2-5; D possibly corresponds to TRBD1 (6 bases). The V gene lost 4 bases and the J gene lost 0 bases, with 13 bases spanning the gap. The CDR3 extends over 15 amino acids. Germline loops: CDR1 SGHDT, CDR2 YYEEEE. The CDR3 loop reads CASSDGTPDQETQYF. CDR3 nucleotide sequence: TGTGCCAGCAGCGACGGGACACCAGACCAAGAGACCCAGTACTTC.

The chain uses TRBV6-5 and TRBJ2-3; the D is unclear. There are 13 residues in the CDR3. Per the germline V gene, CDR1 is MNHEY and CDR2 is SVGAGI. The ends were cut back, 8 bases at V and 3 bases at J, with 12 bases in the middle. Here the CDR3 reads CASGLQGTDTQYF. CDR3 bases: TGTGCCAGCGGTCTTCAAGGGACAGATACGCAGTATTTT.

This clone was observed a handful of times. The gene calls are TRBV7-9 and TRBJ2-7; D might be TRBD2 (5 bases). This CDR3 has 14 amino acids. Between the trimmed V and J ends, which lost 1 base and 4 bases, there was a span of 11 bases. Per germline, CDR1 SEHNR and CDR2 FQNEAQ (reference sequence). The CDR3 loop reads CASSLVGGGYEQYF. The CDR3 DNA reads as TGTGCCAGCAGCTTAGTAGGCGGCGGGTACGAGCAGTACTTC.

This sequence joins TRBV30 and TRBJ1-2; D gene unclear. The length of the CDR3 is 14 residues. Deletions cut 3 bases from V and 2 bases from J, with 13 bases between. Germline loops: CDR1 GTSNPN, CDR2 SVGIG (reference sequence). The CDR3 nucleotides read TGTGCCTGGAGCCTACAAGTAGCAAACTATGGCTACACCTTC. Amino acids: CAWSLQVANYGYTF. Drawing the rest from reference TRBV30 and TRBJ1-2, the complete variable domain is SQTIHQWPATLVQPVGSPLSLECTVEGTSNPNLYWYRQAAGRGLQLLFYSVGIGQISSEVPQNLSASRPQDRQFILSSKKLLLSDSGFYLCAWSLQVANYGYTFGSGTRLTVV.

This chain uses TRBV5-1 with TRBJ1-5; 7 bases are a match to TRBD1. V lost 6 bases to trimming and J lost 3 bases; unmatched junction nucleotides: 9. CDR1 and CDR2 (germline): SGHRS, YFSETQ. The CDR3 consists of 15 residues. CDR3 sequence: CASKATGETNQPQHF. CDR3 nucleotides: TGCGCCAGCAAGGCTACAGGGGAGACCAATCAGCCCCAGCATTTT.

This CDR3 is CASSQTGTPLNGYTF. The DNA for the CDR3 is TGCGCCAGCAGCCAAACAGGGACCCCCCTTAATGGCTACACCTTC. The chain joins TRBV4-1 to TRBJ1-2; D may be TRBD1 (6 bases). CDR1 is MGHRA and CDR2 is YSYEKL in the germline V gene. V lost 2 bases and J 6 bases, leaving 16 bases between the germline ends. The CDR3 extends over 15 amino acids.

The CDR3 protein is CASSSRGLYQETQYF. In DNA form, the CDR3 reads TGTGCCAGCAGCTCCCGAGGTTTGTACCAAGAGACCCAGTACTTC. The rearrangement links TRBV13 to TRBJ2-5; D is unresolved. The length of the CDR3 is 15 residues. V was clipped by 4 bases and J by 0 bases, with 12 bases between them. The germline CDR1 and CDR2 sequences are PRHDT and FYEKMQ (reference sequence).

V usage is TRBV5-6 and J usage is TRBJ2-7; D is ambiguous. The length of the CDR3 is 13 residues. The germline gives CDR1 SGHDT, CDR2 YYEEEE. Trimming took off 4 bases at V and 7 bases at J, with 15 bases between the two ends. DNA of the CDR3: TGTGCCAGCAGCCAGTCAGACCCGAGGGAGCAGTACTTC. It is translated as CASSQSDPREQYF.

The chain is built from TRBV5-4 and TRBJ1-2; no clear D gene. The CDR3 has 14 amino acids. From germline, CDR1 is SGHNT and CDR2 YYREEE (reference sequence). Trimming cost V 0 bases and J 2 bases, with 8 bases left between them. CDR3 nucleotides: TGTGCCAGCAGCTTGGAAGGAGGGAACTATGGCTACACCTTC. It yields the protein CASSLEGGNYGYTF.

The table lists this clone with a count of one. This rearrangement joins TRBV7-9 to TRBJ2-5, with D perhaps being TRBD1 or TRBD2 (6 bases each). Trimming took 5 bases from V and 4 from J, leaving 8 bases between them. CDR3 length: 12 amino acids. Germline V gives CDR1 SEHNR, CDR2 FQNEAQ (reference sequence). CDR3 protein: CASSGGPETQYF. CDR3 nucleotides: TGTGCCAGCAGCGGGGGGCCAGAGACCCAGTACTTC.

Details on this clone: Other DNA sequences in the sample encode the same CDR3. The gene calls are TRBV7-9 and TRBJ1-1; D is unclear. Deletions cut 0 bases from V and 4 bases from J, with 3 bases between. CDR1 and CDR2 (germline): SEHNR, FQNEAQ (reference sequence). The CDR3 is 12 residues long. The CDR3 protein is CASSLAGTEAFF. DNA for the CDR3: TGTGCCAGCAGCTTAGCCGGCACTGAAGCTTTCTTT.

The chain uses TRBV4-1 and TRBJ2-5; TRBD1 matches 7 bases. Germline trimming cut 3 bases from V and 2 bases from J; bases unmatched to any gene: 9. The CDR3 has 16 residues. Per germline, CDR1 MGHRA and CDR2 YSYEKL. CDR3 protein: CASSQYEGQRQETQYF. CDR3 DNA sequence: TGCGCCAGCAGCCAGTATGAGGGACAGAGGCAAGAGACCCAGTACTTC.

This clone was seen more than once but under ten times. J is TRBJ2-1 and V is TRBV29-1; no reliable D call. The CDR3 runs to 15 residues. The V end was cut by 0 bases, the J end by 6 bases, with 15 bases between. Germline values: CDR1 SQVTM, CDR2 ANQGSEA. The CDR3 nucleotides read TGCAGCGTTGAAGATCGGTTGGCTGGGGTCAATGAGCAGTTCTTC. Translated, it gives CSVEDRLAGVNEQFF.

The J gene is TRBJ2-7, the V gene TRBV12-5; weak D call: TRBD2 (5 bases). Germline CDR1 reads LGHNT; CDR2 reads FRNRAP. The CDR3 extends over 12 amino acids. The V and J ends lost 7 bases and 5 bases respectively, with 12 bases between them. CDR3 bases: TGTGCTAGTGCCCTTACTAGTGACGAGCAGTACTTC. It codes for CASALTSDEQYF.

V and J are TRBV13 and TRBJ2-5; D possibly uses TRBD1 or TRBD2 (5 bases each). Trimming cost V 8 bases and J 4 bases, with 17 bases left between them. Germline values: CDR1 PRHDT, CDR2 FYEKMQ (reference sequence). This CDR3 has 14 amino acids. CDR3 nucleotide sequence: TGTGCCAGCTCACAGAGGGGTCGGCGAGAGACCCAGTACTTC. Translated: CASSQRGRRETQYF.

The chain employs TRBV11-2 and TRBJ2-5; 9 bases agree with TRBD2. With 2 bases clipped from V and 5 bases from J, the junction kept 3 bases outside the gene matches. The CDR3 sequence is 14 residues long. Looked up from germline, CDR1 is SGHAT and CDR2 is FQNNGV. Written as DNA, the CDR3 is TGTGCCAGCAGCTTAAGCGGGGGGCCGGAGACCCAGTACTTC. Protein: CASSLSGGPETQYF.